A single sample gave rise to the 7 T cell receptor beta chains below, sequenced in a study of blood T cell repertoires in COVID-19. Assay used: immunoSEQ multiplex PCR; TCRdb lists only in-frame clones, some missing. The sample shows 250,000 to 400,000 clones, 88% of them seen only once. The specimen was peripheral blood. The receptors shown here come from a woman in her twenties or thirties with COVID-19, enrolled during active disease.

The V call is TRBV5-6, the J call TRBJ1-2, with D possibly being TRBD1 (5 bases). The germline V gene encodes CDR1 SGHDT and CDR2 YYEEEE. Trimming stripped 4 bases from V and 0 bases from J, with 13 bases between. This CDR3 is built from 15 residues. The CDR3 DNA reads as TGTGCCAGCAGCCCGGACATCACAGCTAACTATGGCTACACCTTC. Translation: CASSPDITANYGYTF. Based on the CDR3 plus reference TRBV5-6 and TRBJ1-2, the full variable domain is DAGVTQSPTHLIKTRGQQVTLRCSPKSGHDTVSWYQQALGQGPQFIFQYYEEEERQRGNFPDRFSGHQFPNYSSELNVNALLLGDSALYLCASSPDITANYGYTFGSGTRLTVV.

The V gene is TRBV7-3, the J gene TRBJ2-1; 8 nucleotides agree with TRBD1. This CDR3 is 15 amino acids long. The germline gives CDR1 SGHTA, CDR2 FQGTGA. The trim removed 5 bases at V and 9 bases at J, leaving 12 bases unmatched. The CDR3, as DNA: TGTGCCAGCAGCCGCGACAGGGGAAGATTTGGTGAGCAGTTCTTC. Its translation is CASSRDRGRFGEQFF.

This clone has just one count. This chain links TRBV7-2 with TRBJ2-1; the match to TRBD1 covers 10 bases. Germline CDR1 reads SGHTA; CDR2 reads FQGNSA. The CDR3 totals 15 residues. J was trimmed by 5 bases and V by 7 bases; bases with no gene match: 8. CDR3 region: CASTLVGQGNNEQFF. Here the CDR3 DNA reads TGTGCCAGCACCCTAGTGGGACAGGGGAACAATGAGCAGTTCTTC.

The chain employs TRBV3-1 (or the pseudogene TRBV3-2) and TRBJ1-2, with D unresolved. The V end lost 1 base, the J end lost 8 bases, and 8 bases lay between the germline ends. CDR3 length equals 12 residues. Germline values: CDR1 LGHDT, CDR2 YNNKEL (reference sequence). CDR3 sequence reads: CASSQGQAGYTF. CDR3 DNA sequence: TGTGCCAGCAGCCAAGGCCAGGCAGGCTACACCTTC.

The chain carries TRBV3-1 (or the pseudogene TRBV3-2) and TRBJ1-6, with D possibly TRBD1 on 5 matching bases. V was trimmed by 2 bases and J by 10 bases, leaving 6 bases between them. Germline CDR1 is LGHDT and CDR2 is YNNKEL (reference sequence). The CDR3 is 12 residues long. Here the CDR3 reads CASSQQGSPLHF. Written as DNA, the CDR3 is TGTGCCAGCAGCCAACAGGGATCACCCCTCCACTTT.

This chain's CDR3 is CASSLARQPQHF. The CDR3, as DNA: TGTGCCAGCAGCTTAGCGCGCCAGCCCCAGCATTTT. The gene calls are TRBV7-9 and TRBJ1-5; the D is unclear. The CDR3 extends over 12 amino acids. Between the trimmed V and J ends, which lost 0 bases and 7 bases, there was a span of 4 bases. Germline CDR1 is SEHNR and CDR2 is FQNEAQ (reference sequence).

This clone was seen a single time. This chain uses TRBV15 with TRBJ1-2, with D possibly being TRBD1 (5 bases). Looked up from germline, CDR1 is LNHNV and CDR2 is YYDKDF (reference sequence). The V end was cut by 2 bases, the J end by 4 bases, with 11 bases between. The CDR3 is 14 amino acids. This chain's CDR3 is CATSRPRASYGYTF. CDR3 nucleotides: TGTGCCACCAGCAGACCCAGGGCTTCCTATGGCTACACCTTC.